This is a list of T cell receptor beta chains from one sample in a study of blood T cell repertoires in COVID-19. Produced via immunoSEQ multiplex PCR; TCRdb's table is partial and in-frame only. In the table there are 390,000 or so clones, 75% to 90% of which are singletons. Sequencing used PBMCs or T cells enriched from blood (not recorded which). These receptors all come from a young man who had recovered from COVID-19. CDR3s include the opening cysteine and the closing phenylalanine or tryptophan. The D gene is left open where the match is weak. The listing skips clone size in some rows; elsewhere it reads once, few, many or a size class.

abundance,j_gene,d_gene,v_gene,CDR3nt,CDR3aa
-,TRBJ1-4,-,TRBV7-9,TGTGCCAGCAGCCCCTTGGAGGGAATTGGGGAAAAACTGTTTTTT,CASSPLEGIGEKLFF
-,TRBJ2-1,TRBD1,TRBV6-2/TRBV6-3,TGTGCCAGCAGTACACCGGGACAGGAGACCAATGAGCAGTTCTTC,CASSTPGQETNEQFF
once,TRBJ2-1,-,TRBV29-1,TGCAGCGTTGACAAACCGGGACTTGGCTACAATGAGCAGTTCTTC,CSVDKPGLGYNEQFF
-,TRBJ1-1,-,TRBV9,TGTGCCAGCAGCGTAGAGAGCCAGGGCGGGGCTGAAGCTTTCTTT,CASSVESQGGAEAFF
-,TRBJ1-1,TRBD1,TRBV29-1,TGCAGCGTTGCTAGGGCAGGGGGCTTTACTGAAGCTTTCTTT,CSVARAGGFTEAFF
-,TRBJ2-7,TRBD1,TRBV11-2,TGTGCCAGCAGCTTACCCCGGGACAGGGTTGACGAGCAGTACTTC,CASSLPRDRVDEQYF
-,TRBJ2-7,-,TRBV24-1,TGTGCCACAAAACAGGGTTTCGAGCAGTACTTC,CATKQGFEQYF
-,TRBJ1-2,TRBD1,TRBV7-2,TGTGCCAGCAGCTCGACAGGGAAGAATGGCTACACCTTC,CASSSTGKNGYTF
-,TRBJ2-1,TRBD2,TRBV27,TGTGCCAGCAGTTTAAAGCCCCCCGGGACTAGCGACCAGAGGGGTCGAACGGAATACAATGAGCAGTTCTTC,CASSLKPPGTSDQRGRTEYNEQFF
-,TRBJ1-6,-,TRBV28,TGTGCCAGCAGTTATGGCAGGGAAGTTTCGTCACCCCTCCACTTT,CASSYGREVSSPLHF
-,TRBJ1-5,TRBD1,TRBV7-2,TGTGCCAGCTCCCGGGACAGGGGAAGTCAGCCCCAGCATTTT,CASSRDRGSQPQHF
once,TRBJ1-1,-,TRBV4-3,TGCGCCAGCAGCCAAGATCACCGGCAGGGGAGCGGAGCTTTCTTT,CASSQDHRQGSGAFF
-,TRBJ1-1,-,TRBV29-1,TGCAGCGGGGGCAGACAAGGCACTGAAGCTTTCTTT,CSGGRQGTEAFF
-,TRBJ1-1,-,TRBV6-2/TRBV6-3,TGTGCCAGCAGTTACCCAGGGATGAACACTGAAGCTTTCTTT,CASSYPGMNTEAFF
-,TRBJ2-1,-,TRBV15,TGTGCCACCAGCAGAGATGAGGCTAGCTACAATGAGCAGTTCTTC,CATSRDEASYNEQFF
few,TRBJ1-2,-,TRBV5-1,TGCGCCAGCAGCTTGGACAGGGTTGCTTCTGGCTACACCTTC,CASSLDRVASGYTF
-,TRBJ2-7,TRBD1,TRBV10-3,TGTGCCATCAGTCGGACAGGGGATTTTGGGTACGAGCAGTACTTC,CAISRTGDFGYEQYF
-,TRBJ2-7,TRBD1,TRBV18,TGTGCCAGCTCACCTCCCGGACAGGTCAACTACGAGCAGTACTTC,CASSPPGQVNYEQYF
-,TRBJ1-2,-,TRBV15,TGTGCCACGCAGCCGGGGGGGACATCCTCTAACTATGGCTACACCTTC,CATQPGGTSSNYGYTF
-,TRBJ2-1,TRBD1,TRBV5-6,TGTGCCAGCAGCCATACCGGGACAGGGTGGAATGAGCAGTTCTTC,CASSHTGTGWNEQFF
-,TRBJ2-7,TRBD1,TRBV6-1,TGTGCCAGCAGTGACCAGGGGGCGAGCGAGCAGTACTTC,CASSDQGASEQYF
-,TRBJ1-5,-,TRBV27,TGTGCCAGCAGTGTCACTTCGCCCCCCACTAGCAATCAGCCCCAGCATTTT,CASSVTSPPTSNQPQHF
-,TRBJ1-2,-,TRBV9,TGTGCCAGCAGCCCCACCCCTGGGCCAAACTATGGCTACACCTTC,CASSPTPGPNYGYTF
-,TRBJ2-2,-,TRBV11-3,TGTGCCAGCAGCTCCGGGACTCCACAACCTAGTCTTAACACCGGGGAGCTGTTTTTT,CASSSGTPQPSLNTGELFF
-,TRBJ1-6,TRBD1,TRBV13,TGTGCCAGCAGCCCTACACAGGGGGCTGCGGGTTCACCCCTCCACTTT,CASSPTQGAAGSPLHF
-,TRBJ2-1,TRBD2,TRBV4-2,TGTGCCAGCAGCCAAGATAAGAGTGCTAGCGGGGGGTTGATGTTCTTC,CASSQDKSASGGLMFF
-,TRBJ1-6,-,TRBV11-3,TGTGCCAGCAGCTTAAGGCACAGAAATTCACCCCTCCACTTT,CASSLRHRNSPLHF
few,TRBJ1-2,TRBD1,TRBV5-4,TGTGCCAGCAGCAACCCGACAGGGGGTCGGAACTATGGCTACACCTTC,CASSNPTGGRNYGYTF
-,TRBJ1-6,-,TRBV7-9,TGTGCCAGCAGCTATTCAGGGGTGGGTTCACCCCTCCACTTT,CASSYSGVGSPLHF
-,TRBJ2-3,TRBD2,TRBV20-1,TGCAGTGCTAGTAGGGCGGGACTAGCGGGAGGAACAGATACGCAGTATTTT,CSASRAGLAGGTDTQYF
-,TRBJ1-1,-,TRBV5-1,TGCGCCAGCAGCTTGGCTCCTACTTTGGACACTGAAGCTTTCTTT,CASSLAPTLDTEAFF
once,TRBJ1-3,-,TRBV7-2,TGTGCCAGCAGACTTACTTCCAACTCTGGAAACACCATATATTTT,CASRLTSNSGNTIYF
-,TRBJ2-3,-,TRBV5-4,TGTGCCAGCAGCCTAGACTATACTAGCACAGATACGCAGTATTTT,CASSLDYTSTDTQYF
few,TRBJ2-1,-,TRBV19,TGTGCCAGTAGTGACGCAGGGTACGGTGAGCAGTTCTTC,CASSDAGYGEQFF
-,TRBJ2-3,-,TRBV19,TGTGCCAGTACCGCTCAGGGCAACACAGATACGCAGTATTTT,CASTAQGNTDTQYF
-,TRBJ1-2,-,TRBV29-1,TGCAGCGTTGCCCACTCGATGGGCTACACCTTC,CSVAHSMGYTF
-,TRBJ2-7,TRBD1,TRBV27,TGTGCCAGCAGTTTATCCGGGACAGGATCCTACGAGCAGTACTTC,CASSLSGTGSYEQYF
-,TRBJ2-2,-,TRBV5-1,TGCGCCAGCAGCGAGACAGAGAACACCGGGGAGCTGTTTTTT,CASSETENTGELFF
-,TRBJ1-2,-,TRBV10-3,TGTGCCATCGGACGGGGGGACAACTATGGCTACACCTTC,CAIGRGDNYGYTF
-,TRBJ2-7,-,TRBV10-2,TGCGCCAGCAGAGGGCCAGGGGGGACCTACGAGCAGTACTTC,CASRGPGGTYEQYF
-,TRBJ1-2,TRBD1,TRBV5-1,TGCGCCAGCAGCTTAATGACAGGGGGGGCCTATGGCTACACCTTC,CASSLMTGGAYGYTF
-,TRBJ2-2,-,TRBV5-1,TGCGCCAGCACCCAACTAGCAGCCACCGGGGAGCTGTTTTTT,CASTQLAATGELFF